Below are 12 T cell receptor beta chains sequenced from a single sample in a study of blood T cells in healthy people across ages. Through a sample-barcoded 5' primer and a J-beta primer mix, a second PCR was run for roughly 7 to 11 cycles. Via MiXCR, TCRdb re-called the 5' RACE reads, giving one row per CDR3 protein. The repertoire has over a million distinct CDR3 sequences, around 43% of them found once; the top ten carry approximately 20%. Sequenced: blood. The origin of the receptors is a woman aged 55-69 years in good health.

V usage is TRBV5-6 and J usage is TRBJ1-4; 7 bases map to TRBD1. The germline V gene encodes CDR1 SGHDT and CDR2 YYEEEE. The CDR3 consists of 14 residues. V was clipped by 1 base and J by 6 bases; unmatched bases: 3. The CDR3: CASSLRQGYEKLFF. CDR3 sequence (DNA): TGTGCCAGCAGCTTGAGACAGGGTTATGAAAAACTGTTTTTT. Together with reference TRBV5-6 and TRBJ1-4, the CDR3 gives the full variable domain: DAGVTQSPTHLIKTRGQQVTLRCSPKSGHDTVSWYQQALGQGPQFIFQYYEEEERQRGNFPDRFSGHQFPNYSSELNVNALLLGDSALYLCASSLRQGYEKLFFGSGTQLSVL.

The J gene is TRBJ2-1, the V gene TRBV29-1; TRBD2 matches 13 bases. Germline V gene data show CDR1 as SQVTM and CDR2 as ANQGSEA. The CDR3 runs to 13 residues. V lost 6 bases to trimming and J lost 9 bases; unmatched junction nucleotides: 5. Written as DNA, the CDR3 is TGCAGCGTCGGACTAGCGGGAGTGACTGAGCAGTTCTTC. This encodes CSVGLAGVTEQFF.

The rearrangement uses TRBV20-1 and TRBJ2-6; D gene ambiguous. CDR1 is DFQATT, CDR2 SNEGSKA, per germline (reference sequence). The CDR3 has 13 amino acids. V lost 4 bases, J lost 1 base, and 5 bases lay in between. In nucleotides, the CDR3 is TGCAGTGCTAAAATGTCTGGGGCCAACGTCCTGACTTTC. This gives the protein CSAKMSGANVLTF.

V and J are TRBV6-5 and TRBJ2-1; 11 bases fit TRBD2. J lost 0 bases, V lost 4 bases, and 5 bases had no gene match. Germline V CDR1 and CDR2: MNHEY, SVGAGI. This CDR3 has 17 residues. CDR3 region: CASSSPLAGVSYNEQFF. In DNA, the CDR3 is TGTGCCAGCAGTTCTCCACTAGCGGGAGTCTCCTACAATGAGCAGTTCTTC.

This clonotype has just a few counts. V gene TRBV14 combines with J gene TRBJ1-2; no definite D call. CDR1 and CDR2 (germline): SGHDN, FVKESK. The CDR3 is made up of 14 amino acids. With 2 bases removed from V and 8 bases from J, the gap between germline ends came to 15 bases. The DNA of the CDR3 is TGTGCCAGCAGCCAAAGGCGGGGATATGAGGGCTACACCTTC. Protein product: CASSQRRGYEGYTF. The full variable domain, its missing parts supplied by reference TRBV14 and TRBJ1-2, is EAGVTQFPSHSVIEKGQTVTLRCDPISGHDNLYWYRRVMGKEIKFLLHFVKESKQDESGMPNNRFLAERTGGTYSTLKVQPAELEDSGVYFCASSQRRGYEGYTFGSGTRLTVV.

The rearrangement joins TRBV6-6 to TRBJ2-7; D is uncertain. CDR1 and CDR2 from the germline V gene are MNHNY and SVGAGI (reference sequence). V was clipped by 6 bases and J by 6 bases, with 9 bases between them. The CDR3 runs to 11 residues. The CDR3 is CASSVSLEQYF. DNA for the CDR3: TGTGCCAGCAGCGTTAGCCTCGAGCAGTACTTC.

Here the CDR3 DNA reads TGTGCCAGCAGCGCACTAGCGGCCAAAAACATTCAGTACTTC. Residues: CASSALAAKNIQYF. The chain recombines TRBV7-9 with TRBJ2-4, with 7 bases identical to TRBD2. There are 14 residues in the CDR3. CDR1 and CDR2 from the germline V gene are SEHNR and FQNEAQ (reference sequence). The ends lost 5 bases at V and 1 base at J; junction bases unmatched: 2.

V is TRBV7-9 and J is TRBJ2-5; D is unresolved. Per germline, CDR1 SEHNR and CDR2 FQNEAQ (reference sequence). V was cut by 2 bases and J by 2 bases, with 9 bases left in between. The CDR3 covers 14 residues. CDR3 in amino acids: CASSLTVFQETQYF. The CDR3 region has the DNA TGTGCCAGCAGCTTAACGGTGTTTCAAGAGACCCAGTACTTC.

This clonotype was recorded at least ten times. The chain recombines TRBV7-3 with TRBJ2-3; 7 bases line up with TRBD2. V was pared by 5 bases and J by 2 bases, with 1 base of the junction left unmatched. Germline loops: CDR1 SGHTA, CDR2 FQGTGA. This CDR3 is 13 amino acids long. This CDR3 is CASSREVTDTQYF. The CDR3 DNA follows: TGTGCCAGCAGCCGGGAGGTCACAGATACGCAGTATTTT. Together with reference TRBV7-3 and TRBJ2-3, the CDR3 gives the full variable domain: GAGVSQTPSNKVTEKGKYVELRCDPISGHTALYWYRQSLGQGPEFLIYFQGTGAADDSGLPNDRFFAVRPEGSVSTLKIQRTERGDSAVYLCASSREVTDTQYFGPGTRLTVL.

This clonotype occurred once. The chain uses TRBV30 and TRBJ1-1; D perhaps matches TRBD1 (6 bases). The CDR3 is 13 amino acids. CDR1 GTSNPN and CDR2 SVGIG come from the germline V gene (reference sequence). Trimming shortened V by 3 bases and J by 4 bases, and 12 bases separated the two germline ends. The chain's CDR3 is CAWSLRGGTEAFF. The CDR3 DNA reads TGTGCCTGGAGCTTACGAGGGGGCACTGAAGCTTTCTTT.

J is TRBJ2-7 and V is TRBV27; TRBD2 agrees at 8 bases. The V and J ends lost 2 bases and 7 bases, in that order; junction bases with no gene match: 7. The CDR3 runs to 14 residues. Germline assignment: CDR1 MNHEY and CDR2 SMNVEV (reference sequence). The CDR3: CASSLGGRPEEQYF. CDR3 bases: TGTGCCAGCAGTTTAGGCGGGAGGCCCGAGGAGCAGTACTTC.

The rearrangement links TRBV12-3 or TRBV12-4 to TRBJ1-2; the D gene is possibly TRBD1 (5 bases). This CDR3 is built from 14 residues. Trimming took off 4 bases at V and 2 bases at J, with 11 bases between the two ends. The CDR3 nucleotides read TGTGCCAGCAGTTCCGGGGCAAACAACTATGGCTACACCTTC. Amino acids: CASSSGANNYGYTF.